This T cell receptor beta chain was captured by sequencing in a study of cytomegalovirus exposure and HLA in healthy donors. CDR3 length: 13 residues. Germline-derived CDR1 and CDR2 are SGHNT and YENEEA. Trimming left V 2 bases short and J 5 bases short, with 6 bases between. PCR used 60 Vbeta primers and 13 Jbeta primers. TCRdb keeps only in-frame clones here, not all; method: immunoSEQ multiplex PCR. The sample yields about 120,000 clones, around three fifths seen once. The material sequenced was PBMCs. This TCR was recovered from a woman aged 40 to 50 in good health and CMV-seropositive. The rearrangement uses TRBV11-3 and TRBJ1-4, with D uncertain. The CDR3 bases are TGTGCCAGCAGCTTATCTCAGAATGAAAAACTGTTTTTT. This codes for CASSLSQNEKLFF. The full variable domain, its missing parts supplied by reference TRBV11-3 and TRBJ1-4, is EAGVVQSPRYKIIEKKQPVAFWCNPISGHNTLYWYLQNLGQGPELLIRYENEEAVDDSQLPKDRFSAERLKGVDSTLKIQPAELGDSAVYLCASSLSQNEKLFFGSGTQLSVL.